The clone carrying this T cell receptor (beta chain) was picked up many times. The antigen is not known. This entry belongs to a study of read filtering for tumor transcriptome and immune sequencing. Overall study: By R-ISS, stages I, II and III held around 8, 15 and 7 patients. After DNase treatment, RNA was made into whole-transcriptome libraries. Findings and limits, study-wide: RNA-seq captured clonotypes less deeply and reliably than IR-seq.

The CDR3 is 15 residues long. Trimming at V came to 4 bases and at J to 4 bases, leaving 8 bases not matched to a gene. Germline V gives CDR1 SGDLS, CDR2 YYNGEE. Sampling of bone marrow took place during active disease in every patient. From approximately 400 ng of RNA, a library with molecular barcoded alpha/delta and beta/gamma adaptors was made. TCRdb independently ran MiXCR on the reads; one entry per CDR3 protein. This sample has around 23,000 distinct CDR3 sequences, with about 20% found just once. This TCR derives from a donor at least 40 years old with multiple myeloma. Sequences were obtained from a population of CD138-negative cells sorted from bone marrow. V is TRBV9 and J is TRBJ2-7, with 10 bases identical to TRBD1. Written as DNA, the CDR3 is TGTGCCAGCAGCTTAACCGGGACAGGGGATTACGAGCAGTACTTC. Protein sequence: CASSLTGTGDYEQYF.